This T cell receptor beta chain was identified in a study of T cell responses to AZD1222 COVID-19 vaccine. Assay: immunoSEQ multiplex PCR; the TCRdb copy retains only in-frame clones and omits some. This sample yields fewer than 150,000 clones, of which 89% are seen a single time; approximately 8.8% belongs to the top ten. The CDR3 sequence is 13 residues long. V was shortened by 5 bases and J by 2 bases, with 9 bases between the two germline ends. Germline V gene lookup returns CDR1 LNHDA and CDR2 SQIVND (reference sequence). The receptor was isolated from an adult who received the AZD1222 COVID-19 vaccine. The chain employs TRBV19 and TRBJ2-5; D is uncertain. The input for sequencing was peripheral blood, taken 28 days after the second AZD1222 dose. The CDR3: CASSLGSQETQYF. CDR3 bases: TGTGCCAGTAGTCTCGGGTCTCAAGAGACCCAGTACTTC.